The sequence of this T cell receptor (beta chain) was determined in a study of cytomegalovirus exposure and HLA in healthy donors. Study-level points and caveats: Associated with cytomegalovirus, according to the listing, were 164 TCR beta chains.

Repertoires were generated with immunoSEQ multiplex PCR, while TCRdb's copy carries only in-frame clones and drops some. The table has around 150,000 clones, nearly 90% seen once. The study drew the donors from its roughly 110-subject validation cohort, separate from the roughly 670-subject first cohort. As regards this clone: The antigen remains undetermined.

Germline CDR1 SGDLS, CDR2 YYNGEE. V shed 4 bases, J shed 12 bases, and the junction held 7 bases outside the gene matches. The CDR3 is 14 residues long. The genes are TRBV9 and TRBJ2-4; TRBD2 agrees at 13 bases. This sequence originates from a woman aged 18-29 years in good health and CMV-seropositive. Sequencing input: PBMCs. The CDR3 region has the DNA TGTGCCAGCAGCACCGGGACTAGCGGGAACGGTCAGTACTTC. It yields the protein CASSTGTSGNGQYF.